This T cell receptor (beta chain) appears in the sequencing data of a study of response to subunit inactivated influenza vaccine. Only a few counts were recorded for this clonotype. The antigen is unknown. The study, taken as a whole, reports: It was suggested by the authors that few new T cells are recruited by each seasonal influenza vaccination.

TCRdb independently ran MiXCR on the RT-PCR reads; one entry per CDR3 protein. The sample records some 500,000 distinct CDR3 sequences, approximately 24% being singletons. The starting material was CD4+ T cells sorted from PBMCs, obtained 5 to 6 days after vaccination. This TCR was sampled from a man aged 50 to 59 who received an inactivated influenza vaccine.

This CDR3 reads CASRPGTANEQYF. The CDR3 coding sequence is TGCGCCAGCAGACCCGGGACAGCCAACGAGCAGTACTTC. The chain employs TRBV5-1 and TRBJ2-7; 7 bases match TRBD1. CDR1 is SGHRS, CDR2 YFSETQ, per germline. The V gene end was trimmed by 5 bases and the J gene end by 5 bases; junction bases not matched to a gene: 7. The CDR3 is 13 amino acids.